This section outlines one T cell receptor (beta chain) sequence together with its context. The antigen is unknown. The sample belongs to a study of T cell responses to AZD1222 COVID-19 vaccine. The method was immunoSEQ multiplex PCR; TCRdb's version includes in-frame clones alone and lacks a portion of them. The sample comprises about 140,000 clones, roughly 93% of which are singletons, and 9.3% rests with the top ten. Study-wide findings and caveats: Donor demographics were predominantly white British with a female majority; clonal diversity may be underestimated. Vaccination with two AZD1222 doses was followed by a rise in Spike-specific TCR breadth and depth.

Germline CDR1 reads MNHNY; CDR2 reads SVGAGI (reference sequence). The V end was cut by 2 bases, the J end by 7 bases, with 20 bases between. This CDR3 has 16 amino acids. This material consisted of peripheral blood, taken 28 days after the second AZD1222 dose. This chain links TRBV6-6 with TRBJ1-1; D might be TRBD1 (5 bases). The TCR was taken from an adult who received the AZD1222 COVID-19 vaccine. CDR3 nucleotides: TGTGCCAGCAGTTACGTAGAGGGTAGGGGACTGAATGAAGCTTTCTTT. Amino acid sequence: CASSYVEGRGLNEAFF.